A selection of T cell receptor beta chains follows, all from one sample in a study of OX40 agonist ivuxolimab in advanced cancers. TCRdb keeps only in-frame clones here, not all; method: immunoSEQ multiplex PCR. The sample lists 85,000 to 90,000 clones; about 90% were seen once. The sequenced sample was CD4+ or CD8+ T cells sorted from blood, obtained in a trial of the OX40 agonist ivuxolimab. The receptors originated from an adult with an advanced solid tumor such as melanoma, head and neck, liver or kidney cancer. Both conserved end residues are part of each CDR3. A D gene is named only where the DNA matches it firmly. Clone size is stated in some rows and not others, as once, few, many or a class when expanded.

V gene: TRBV29-1; clone size: -; D gene: -; J gene: TRBJ2-2; CDR3 DNA: TGCAGCGTTGTCGGGTTCCCCGGGGAGCTGTTTTTT; CDR3 protein: CSVVGFPGELFF
V gene: TRBV29-1; clone size: -; D gene: TRBD2; J gene: TRBJ2-1; CDR3 DNA: TGCAGCGCCTTCCCCGGGAGGGTGAATGAGCAGTTCTTC; CDR3 protein: CSAFPGRVNEQFF
V gene: TRBV5-1; clone size: -; D gene: TRBD2; J gene: TRBJ2-1; CDR3 DNA: TGCGCCAGCAGCCCCGGGACTAGCGCGTTGAATGAGCAGTTCTTC; CDR3 protein: CASSPGTSALNEQFF
V gene: TRBV4-2; clone size: -; D gene: TRBD1; J gene: TRBJ1-2; CDR3 DNA: TGTGCCAGCAGCGTCAGGGGGACAGATGGCTACACCTTC; CDR3 protein: CASSVRGTDGYTF
V gene: TRBV5-1; clone size: -; D gene: -; J gene: TRBJ1-3; CDR3 DNA: TGCGCCAGCAGCCCCGCTGGGGCTGGAAACACCATATATTTT; CDR3 protein: CASSPAGAGNTIYF
V gene: TRBV5-1; clone size: -; D gene: TRBD1; J gene: TRBJ1-2; CDR3 DNA: TGCGCCAGCAGCGCAGGGGGCGCGGTAAACTATGGCTACACCTTC; CDR3 protein: CASSAGGAVNYGYTF
V gene: TRBV5-1; clone size: -; D gene: -; J gene: TRBJ1-4; CDR3 DNA: TGCGCCAGCAGCTCCGGATCAGGGGCGGGCGAAAAACTGTTTTTT; CDR3 protein: CASSSGSGAGEKLFF
V gene: TRBV27; clone size: once; D gene: -; J gene: TRBJ2-4; CDR3 DNA: TGTGCCAGCAGTCCACGTGGGGGCTTCAAAAACATTCAGTACTTC; CDR3 protein: CASSPRGGFKNIQYF
V gene: TRBV7-3; clone size: -; D gene: -; J gene: TRBJ2-5; CDR3 DNA: TGTGCCAGCAGCAACAGGGCCTGGGAGACCCAGTACTTC; CDR3 protein: CASSNRAWETQYF
V gene: TRBV7-3; clone size: -; D gene: -; J gene: TRBJ2-2; CDR3 DNA: TGTGCCAGCAGCCCGGACGGGAACACCGGGGAGCTGTTTTTT; CDR3 protein: CASSPDGNTGELFF
V gene: TRBV11-3; clone size: -; D gene: -; J gene: TRBJ1-2; CDR3 DNA: TGTGCCAGCAGCTTTGACGGAAACTATGGCTACACCTTC; CDR3 protein: CASSFDGNYGYTF
V gene: TRBV6-5; clone size: -; D gene: -; J gene: TRBJ2-3; CDR3 DNA: TGTGCCAGCAGTTACTCGAGCGGAGGCACAGATACGCAGTATTTT; CDR3 protein: CASSYSSGGTDTQYF
V gene: TRBV7-2; clone size: -; D gene: TRBD2; J gene: TRBJ2-5; CDR3 DNA: TGTGCCAGCAGCTCCGGGACTAGCGGAAGATTGGGGACCCAGTACTTC; CDR3 protein: CASSSGTSGRLGTQYF
V gene: TRBV18; clone size: few; D gene: -; J gene: TRBJ1-1; CDR3 DNA: TGTGCCAGCTCACCCCCTGGGAACACTGAAGCTTTCTTT; CDR3 protein: CASSPPGNTEAFF
V gene: TRBV30; clone size: -; D gene: -; J gene: TRBJ1-6; CDR3 DNA: TGTGCCTGGAGTGTAACCCACGCGACACCCCTCCACTTT; CDR3 protein: CAWSVTHATPLHF
V gene: TRBV4-1; clone size: -; D gene: -; J gene: TRBJ2-7; CDR3 DNA: TGCGCCAGCAGCCGAGGGCGTTCCTACGAGCAGTACTTC; CDR3 protein: CASSRGRSYEQYF
V gene: TRBV14; clone size: -; D gene: -; J gene: TRBJ2-7; CDR3 DNA: TGTGCCAGCAGCCCCGAGGGCCGCCTCTACGAGCAGTACTTC; CDR3 protein: CASSPEGRLYEQYF
V gene: TRBV2; clone size: -; D gene: -; J gene: TRBJ2-5; CDR3 DNA: TGTGCCAGCAAGGGCGGGGCGGTAGAGACCCAGTACTTC; CDR3 protein: CASKGGAVETQYF
V gene: TRBV7-7; clone size: once; D gene: TRBD2; J gene: TRBJ2-1; CDR3 DNA: TGTGCTAGCAGCTTAGACCTAGCGGCCAATGAGCAGTTCTTC; CDR3 protein: CASSLDLAANEQFF
V gene: TRBV6-5; clone size: -; D gene: -; J gene: TRBJ1-2; CDR3 DNA: TGTGCCAGCAGTTACAGCGGGGAACTAAAGGGCGGCTACACCTTC; CDR3 protein: CASSYSGELKGGYTF
V gene: TRBV7-9; clone size: -; D gene: TRBD1; J gene: TRBJ2-7; CDR3 DNA: TGTGCCAGCAGCTGGGGGACAGGTGGGGCCTACGAGCAGTACTTC; CDR3 protein: CASSWGTGGAYEQYF
V gene: TRBV4-1; clone size: -; D gene: -; J gene: TRBJ2-7; CDR3 DNA: TGCGCCAGCAGCCAAACCGGTAAGGCCTACGAGCAGTACTTC; CDR3 protein: CASSQTGKAYEQYF
V gene: TRBV27; clone size: -; D gene: TRBD2; J gene: TRBJ2-7; CDR3 DNA: TGTGCCAGCAGTTTAACTAGCGGAAGCTCCTACGAGCAGTACTTC; CDR3 protein: CASSLTSGSSYEQYF
V gene: TRBV7-8; clone size: -; D gene: -; J gene: TRBJ2-4; CDR3 DNA: TGTGCCAGCAGCTTAGAAGCTAGAACTCTAGCCAAAAACATTCAGTACTTC; CDR3 protein: CASSLEARTLAKNIQYF
V gene: TRBV5-1; clone size: -; D gene: -; J gene: TRBJ2-1; CDR3 DNA: TGCGCCAGCAGCTTGGTCGTATCACCGGGGTCCTACAATGAGCAGTTCTTC; CDR3 protein: CASSLVVSPGSYNEQFF
V gene: TRBV5-1; clone size: -; D gene: TRBD2; J gene: TRBJ2-7; CDR3 DNA: TGCGCCAGCAGCCGGACTAGCGGGAGAAACTACGAGCAGTACTTC; CDR3 protein: CASSRTSGRNYEQYF
V gene: TRBV7-3; clone size: -; D gene: TRBD2; J gene: TRBJ2-1; CDR3 DNA: TGTGCCAGCAGCTGGACTAGCGGGAGTGGTAATGAGCAGTTCTTC; CDR3 protein: CASSWTSGSGNEQFF
V gene: TRBV19; clone size: -; D gene: -; J gene: TRBJ1-1; CDR3 DNA: TGTGCCAGTAGTTTGGTTCAGGGGAACACTGAAGCTTTCTTT; CDR3 protein: CASSLVQGNTEAFF
V gene: TRBV29-1; clone size: -; D gene: -; J gene: TRBJ2-7; CDR3 DNA: TGCAGCGTGGAATATAGCTCCTACGAGCAGTACTTC; CDR3 protein: CSVEYSSYEQYF
V gene: TRBV18; clone size: -; D gene: TRBD1; J gene: TRBJ1-1; CDR3 DNA: TGTGCCAGCTCACCACAGGGGGCAAGTGAAGCTTTCTTT; CDR3 protein: CASSPQGASEAFF
V gene: TRBV5-1; clone size: once; D gene: -; J gene: TRBJ1-3; CDR3 DNA: TGCGCCAGCAGCGCGCAAGGGCAGATTGGAAACACCATATATTTT; CDR3 protein: CASSAQGQIGNTIYF
V gene: TRBV7-8; clone size: -; D gene: -; J gene: TRBJ1-6; CDR3 DNA: TGTGCCAGCAGCCGGGGCGAAGGGCGTTCCTATAATTCACCCCTCCACTTT; CDR3 protein: CASSRGEGRSYNSPLHF
V gene: TRBV19; clone size: -; D gene: -; J gene: TRBJ2-7; CDR3 DNA: TGTGCCAGTAGCTTCCAGGACAGCTCCTACGAGCAGTACTTC; CDR3 protein: CASSFQDSSYEQYF
V gene: TRBV5-1; clone size: once; D gene: -; J gene: TRBJ2-1; CDR3 DNA: TGCGCCAGCAGCTTAGTTGGGGGAGCCTACAATGAGCAGTTCTTC; CDR3 protein: CASSLVGGAYNEQFF
V gene: TRBV6-1; clone size: -; D gene: -; J gene: TRBJ1-3; CDR3 DNA: TGTGCCAGCAGTGAAGCCCCCGGAAACACCATATATTTT; CDR3 protein: CASSEAPGNTIYF
V gene: TRBV19; clone size: -; D gene: TRBD2; J gene: TRBJ2-1; CDR3 DNA: TGTGCCACCGAACTAGCGGGAGAGAGAAATGAGCAGTTCTTC; CDR3 protein: CATELAGERNEQFF
V gene: TRBV5-1; clone size: -; D gene: -; J gene: TRBJ2-1; CDR3 DNA: TGCGCCAGCAGCTTGGGACGGAGGGACAATGAGCAGTTCTTC; CDR3 protein: CASSLGRRDNEQFF
V gene: TRBV7-2; clone size: -; D gene: -; J gene: TRBJ1-3; CDR3 DNA: TGTGCCAGCAGCTTAGCCACAGTTGGAAACACCATATATTTT; CDR3 protein: CASSLATVGNTIYF
V gene: TRBV5-6; clone size: -; D gene: -; J gene: TRBJ1-2; CDR3 DNA: TGTGCCAGCAGCCAGGAGCTGGATGGCTACACCTTC; CDR3 protein: CASSQELDGYTF
V gene: TRBV19; clone size: -; D gene: TRBD1; J gene: TRBJ1-5; CDR3 DNA: TGTGCCAGTAGGGGCTCACAGGGGGCTAATCAGCCCCAGCATTTT; CDR3 protein: CASRGSQGANQPQHF
V gene: TRBV6-5; clone size: -; D gene: -; J gene: TRBJ1-4; CDR3 DNA: TGTGCCAGCAGTCAACGGGAGGGATTGTTGTTTTTT; CDR3 protein: CASSQREGLLFF
V gene: TRBV6-1; clone size: -; D gene: -; J gene: TRBJ1-5; CDR3 DNA: TGTGCCAGCAGACCTGACCTTAATAGCAATCAGCCCCAGCATTTT; CDR3 protein: CASRPDLNSNQPQHF
V gene: TRBV19; clone size: once; D gene: -; J gene: TRBJ1-5; CDR3 DNA: TGTGCCAGTAGTAACCGGGAGGTCAATCAGCCCCAGCATTTT; CDR3 protein: CASSNREVNQPQHF